The clone carrying this T cell receptor (beta chain) occurred many times. Its antigen is unidentified. This sample is part of a study of T cells in Graves' hyperthyroidism and ophthalmopathy. From RNA transcripts, TCR beta CDR3 regions were amplified. An initial round of RT-PCR targeting the TCR CDR3 relied on the HTBI primer set. TCRdb ran MiXCR on the multiplex PCR reads and lists one entry per CDR3 protein. The sample records about 500,000 distinct CDR3 sequences, approximately 16% being singletons. Study-wide findings and caveats: Appearing also in blood were most of the thyroid clonotypes expanded above 0.001.

Germline CDR1 and CDR2: GTSNPN and SVGIG (reference sequence). The CDR3 loop spans 15 amino acids. Germline trimming cut 3 bases from V and 3 bases from J; bases unmatched to any gene: 5. The specimen was blood. The gene calls are TRBV30 and TRBJ2-1, with 10 nucleotides matching TRBD2. This sequence was found in a woman aged 30 to 39 with Graves' ophthalmopathy. The CDR3 reads CAWRLAGAGYNEQFF. CDR3 nucleotide sequence: TGTGCCTGGAGGCTAGCGGGAGCTGGCTACAATGAGCAGTTCTTC.